One and the same sample provided the 10 T cell receptor beta chains below, sequenced in a study of T cell changes during pregnancy in multiple sclerosis. Sequencing was performed with immunoSEQ multiplex PCR; in TCRdb, only in-frame clones are kept and a portion is missing. Counted here are roughly 45,000 clones, about 94% occurring once; the ten biggest clones make up 3% to 4.5%. The source was CD8+ T cells from peripheral blood mononuclear cells, collected after pregnancy. All receptors come from a female donor with multiple sclerosis, enrolled in a pregnancy study.

The rearrangement uses TRBV5-4 and TRBJ2-7; 9 bases align to TRBD1. The germline gives CDR1 SGHNT, CDR2 YYREEE (reference sequence). V shed 4 bases and J 7 bases; nucleotides not matched to a gene: 9. CDR3 length: 14 residues. The CDR3 spells CASSPSQGAGEQYF. CDR3 nucleotides: TGTGCCAGCAGCCCATCACAGGGGGCTGGTGAGCAGTACTTC.

The count of this clone is one. The chain couples TRBV2 to TRBJ2-1; D gene unclear. CDR3 length: 13 residues. Germline lookup yields CDR1 SNHLY and CDR2 FYNNEI. V lost 3 bases and J lost 4, with 7 bases in between. The CDR3 reads CASSDYSYNEQFF. The CDR3 nucleotides are TGTGCCAGCAGTGACTACAGTTACAATGAGCAGTTCTTC.

V and J are TRBV9 and TRBJ2-7; 11 bases map to TRBD2. Germline V gene lookup returns CDR1 SGDLS and CDR2 YYNGEE. This CDR3 is 16 amino acids long. V was clipped by 4 bases and J by 0 bases; unmatched bases: 6. CDR3 region: CASSPTGLAASYEQYF. In DNA, the CDR3 is TGTGCCAGCAGCCCCACGGGACTAGCGGCCTCCTACGAGCAGTACTTC.

V usage is TRBV10-1 and J usage is TRBJ2-7, with 9 bases fitting TRBD1. The germline gives CDR1 WNHNN, CDR2 SYGVQD (reference sequence). This CDR3 contains 14 residues. After removal of 2 bases from V and 7 bases from J, the junction contained 6 bases not matched to a gene. In DNA form, the CDR3 reads TGCGCCAGCAGTGAGGAACAGGGGGCGCGAGAGCAGTACTTC. Translating it yields CASSEEQGAREQYF.

The rearrangement joins TRBV5-1 to TRBJ1-1; a possible D gene is TRBD1 (5 bases). The germline V and J ends were trimmed by 4 bases and 1 base, with 14 bases remaining between them. Per germline, CDR1 SGHRS and CDR2 YFSETQ. The CDR3 is 15 residues long. DNA for the CDR3: TGCGCCAGCAGCCCGGGCAGGGAATGGAACACTGAAGCTTTCTTT. Translation gives CASSPGREWNTEAFF.

J is TRBJ2-5 and V is TRBV7-9; 15 bases are shared with TRBD2. The length of the CDR3 is 18 residues. The junction had 9 bases not matched to a gene; V was cut back by 5 bases and J by 2 bases. Germline loops: CDR1 SEHNR, CDR2 FQNEAQ (reference sequence). CDR3 sequence (DNA): TGTGCCAGCAGCCTATTGGGACTAGCGGGGGGAACGCAAGAGACCCAGTACTTC. It specifies CASSLLGLAGGTQETQYF. The variable domain in full, completed from reference TRBV7-9 and TRBJ2-5, reads DTGVSQNPRHKITKRGQNVTFRCDPISEHNRLYWYRQTLGQGPEFLTYFQNEAQLEKSRLLSDRFSAERPKGSFSTLEIQRTEQGDSAMYLCASSLLGLAGGTQETQYFGPGTRLLVL.

The rearrangement uses TRBV5-1 and TRBJ2-7, with unresolved D. CDR3 length: 16 amino acids. Between the trimmed V and J ends, which lost 1 base and 2 bases, there was a span of 16 bases. Germline V gives CDR1 SGHRS, CDR2 YFSETQ. The DNA of the CDR3 is TGCGCCAGCAGCTTGTTTTTGTCCTCCGAGACCTACGAGCAGTACTTC. Protein product: CASSLFLSSETYEQYF.

This chain joins TRBV7-3 and TRBJ1-1, with D hard to call. Looked up from germline, CDR1 is SGHTA and CDR2 is FQGTGA. The V gene lost 5 bases and the J gene lost 1 base, with 8 bases spanning the gap. The CDR3 loop spans 13 amino acids. The CDR3 bases are TGTGCCAGCAGCACCCCGGGGAACACTGAAGCTTTCTTT. It encodes CASSTPGNTEAFF.

The chain uses TRBV11-2 and TRBJ2-3; no clear D gene. This CDR3 comprises 14 residues. Germline V CDR1 and CDR2: SGHAT, FQNNGV. With 6 bases removed from V and 10 bases from J, the gap between germline ends came to 20 bases. The CDR3 is CASRYMTSPFAQYF. The CDR3 DNA follows: TGTGCCAGCAGATACATGACTTCACCGTTTGCGCAGTATTTT.

The chain couples TRBV5-5 to TRBJ2-1; TRBD2 aligns across 7 bases. V gave up 4 bases and J gave up 2 bases; unmatched junction bases: 3. The CDR3 is 14 residues long. The germline gives CDR1 SGHKS, CDR2 YYEKEE (reference sequence). Written as DNA, the CDR3 is TGTGCCAGCAGCCCCGCGGGGGCCTACAATGAGCAGTTCTTC. The encoded protein is CASSPAGAYNEQFF.